The clone carrying this TCR beta chain was recorded a few times. V gave up 5 bases and J gave up 6 bases; unmatched junction bases: 8. From germline, CDR1 is ENHRY and CDR2 SYGVKD. The CDR3 extends over 16 amino acids. Individual cDNA molecules received unique molecular identifiers in the library. TCRdb reprocessed the RACE reads via MiXCR and lists one record per CDR3 protein. The table lists around 360,000 distinct CDR3 sequences, roughly 6% of them singletons, with about 5.6% in the top ten. These data are taken from a study of human T cells and chemical hapten exposure. For the study at large: Read at 6 days, the patch tests placed 0.01% DPC on the upper back. Small pooled library volume differences chiefly drove per-sample TCR yield variation.

Regarding time point: patch test 2, 6 weeks after DPC sensitization. Treatment noted: therapeutic diphenylcyclopropenone sensitization with weekly scalp DPC. Non-pregnant alopecia patients aged 18 to 70, suitable for DPC therapy. This chain connects TRBV10-3 to TRBJ2-2, with TRBD1 identical over 11 bases. The receptor was isolated from a woman aged 18-35 years with alopecia areata. Some clones in this sample may be carry-over from other donors' samples. Specimen: whole blood, collected in connection with sensitization to the hapten diphenylcyclopropenone (DPC). CDR3 loop: CAISQEGTGGPGELFF. CDR3 DNA: TGTGCCATCAGTCAAGAGGGGACAGGGGGGCCCGGGGAGCTGTTTTTT.